Reported below is one TCR beta chain. The CDR3 runs 15 residues. V lost 6 bases and J lost 1, with 15 bases in between. In germline, CDR1 is SNHLY, CDR2 FYNNEI. Indicated time point: newly diagnosed, previously untreated cHL patient sample. This sample stems from a study of PD-1 blockade in classical Hodgkin lymphoma. Clones were read by immunoSEQ multiplex PCR, and TCRdb kept only the in-frame ones, dropping some. Seen here are around 27,000 clones, about nine tenths observed once, and the top ten hold under 4%. The chain uses TRBV2 and TRBJ1-1, with D maybe TRBD1 (5 bases). The receptor was derived from a human donor with classical Hodgkin lymphoma. Sequencing was carried out using peripheral blood mononuclear cells (PBMCs). The CDR3 is CASSFRAGPNTEAFF. The CDR3 DNA reads TGTGCCAGCAGCTTCCGGGCAGGGCCGAACACTGAAGCTTTCTTT.